This T cell receptor beta chain was identified in a study of blood T cell repertoires in COVID-19 (dated by TCRdb to the early 2020s). Background for the entire study: Samples from collaborators originated in the United States, Italy and Spain and spanned both the acute and convalescent phases of COVID-19. Samples were obtained from the ongoing ImmuneRACE study (first 160 participants) and from some 1,300 subjects provided by 6 global collaborators. The repertoires were made available in a free public database intended to serve as a resource for research on the immune response to SARS-CoV-2. Deeply sampled blood TCRbeta repertoires from subjects exposed to, actively infected with, or recovered from COVID-19 were included in the dataset. Where available, HLA class I and class II types were obtained from metadata supplied by the sample provider rather than from assay-based typing. The prospective study material was composed of cDNA or gDNA derived from T cells, B-cell-depleted T cells, or PBMCs. A de-identified subject ID, COVID-19 status, age in years and sex were almost always included in the sample metadata. The research as a whole found: Clinical and demographic metadata were provided uncurated, with the amount varying by source and participant.

The CDR3, cysteine through phenylalanine, is 18 amino acids long. The entry retains the CDR3 DNA only, 54 bases that are in frame from base 1. Based on the germline V gene, the CDR1 and CDR2 sequences are MNHNS and SASEGT. The germline V end is reduced by 0 bases and the J end by 1 base; junction bases left unmatched: 10. TCRbeta CDR3 regions were amplified from genomic DNA by means of the immunoSEQ Assay, a bias-controlled multiplex PCR. On the authors' methods: The number of nucleated cells in each sample was estimated by amplification of reference gene primers within the assay. Sequence reads were collapsed and filtered to measure the absolute abundance of every unique TCRbeta CDR3 rearrangement. Productive Simpson clonality was computed per sample as the square root of Simpson's diversity index over productive rearrangements. TCRdb re-hosts the immuneACCESS table, in-frame sequences only. Its copies lack some clones; in the studies checked, an unresolved V gene accounts for under half of them, and the cause for the rest is not known. D and trimming were read from the DNA, whereas the V and J calls and clone size are those reported in that table. The sample table records 350,000 to 450,000 clones; roughly 86% of these occur just once. The top ten clonotypes cover approximately 1.5% of the sample.

Participants in the prospective study were aged about 18 to 89 years, lived in approximately 26 United States geographic areas, and enrolled through a virtual design. To assign participants to cohorts, the prospective study relied on clinical history that participants themselves reported in a screening survey and a study questionnaire. For ImmuneRACE Cohort 3, a participant was defined as recovered based on two consecutive negative NP/OP PCR tests, clearance by a healthcare professional, or resolution of symptoms. Each participant in the prospective study had whole blood, serum and a nasopharyngeal or oropharyngeal swab collected by mobile phlebotomists. Over a 2-month period, participants in the prospective study had the option of providing additional blood draws and questionnaires. Blood samples from the prospective study were shipped frozen or at room temperature prior to DNA extraction. With regard to this clone: The antigen it recognizes is unknown. No base qualities exist here, and no much larger clone lies one base off it.

The source of this sequence is a woman aged 30 to 39 who had recovered from COVID-19. The chain was built from TRBV6-1 and TRBJ2-3, and TRBD1 matches 7 of the central bases. Sequencing was done on a sample of PBMCs or T cells enriched from blood (not recorded which). The DNA sequence follows: TGTGCCAGCAGTGAAGCCCTATTTCCGACAGGGCGCACAGATACGCAGTATTTT. This sequence encodes CASSEALFPTGRTDTQYF.